Listed below are T cell receptor beta chains from one sample, sequenced in a study of blood T cell repertoires in COVID-19. Sequencing was performed with immunoSEQ multiplex PCR; in TCRdb, only in-frame clones are kept and a portion is missing. The profile covers hundreds of thousands of clones, with around 87% appearing a single time and around 1% taken by the ten largest. The source material was PBMCs or T cells enriched from blood (not recorded which). The receptors originated from a young man who had recovered from COVID-19. Each CDR3 is given with its conserved first and last residue. D genes are given only for firm matches. Only part of the rows carry a size: once, few, many, or a class if the clone is expanded.

TRBV7-2	TRBJ2-7	.	TRBD2	TGTGCCAGCAGCACCGAGGGGAGGGTTATATACTTC	CASSTEGRVIYF
TRBV19	TRBJ2-1	.	TRBD1	TGTGCCAGTATAGACGGGACAGGGGGGATCAAGGAGCAGTTCTTC	CASIDGTGGIKEQFF
TRBV6-5	TRBJ2-7	.	.	TGTGCCAGCAGGGTGGGAGGGACATCCGCCGGCGAGCAGTACTTC	CASRVGGTSAGEQYF
TRBV18	TRBJ2-7	.	.	TGTGCCAGCTCACCTAGTAGCTCCCCCTACGAGCAGTACTTC	CASSPSSSPYEQYF
TRBV5-4	TRBJ2-2	.	TRBD2	TGTGCCAGCAGCTTTAACGGACTAGCGGGACTCACCGGGGAGCTGTTTTTT	CASSFNGLAGLTGELFF
TRBV7-3	TRBJ2-2	once	.	TGTGCCAGCAGCCCGGCGGCTAGCCCCGGGGAGCTGTTTTTT	CASSPAASPGELFF
TRBV11-2	TRBJ2-7	.	TRBD2	TGTGCCAGCAGCCGTACTAGCGGGTCGACCTACGAGCAGTACTTC	CASSRTSGSTYEQYF
TRBV25-1	TRBJ2-5	.	.	TGTGCCAGCAGTGAATATCAGGGGAATGGCCAAGAGACCCAGTACTTC	CASSEYQGNGQETQYF
TRBV4-1	TRBJ1-2	.	TRBD1	TGCGCCAGCAGCCAAGACAGGACAGGAATAGGCTATGGCTACACCTTC	CASSQDRTGIGYGYTF
TRBV5-1	TRBJ1-2	.	.	TGCGCCAGCAGCCCTGGGACAACTAACTATGGCTACACCTTC	CASSPGTTNYGYTF
TRBV7-9	TRBJ1-4	.	.	TGTGCCAGCAGCTTATGGGGGCAGGGTGAAAAACTGTTTTTT	CASSLWGQGEKLFF
TRBV9	TRBJ2-7	.	TRBD2	TGTGCCAGCAGCGTAGAGGCTAGCGGGCGCTACGAGCAGTACTTC	CASSVEASGRYEQYF
TRBV4-2	TRBJ1-1	.	.	TGTGCCAGCAGCCAAGACCTCAACACTGAAGCTTTCTTT	CASSQDLNTEAFF
TRBV28	TRBJ2-5	.	.	TGTGCCAGCAGATCGCAAGAGACCCAGTACTTC	CASRSQETQYF
TRBV12-3/TRBV12-4	TRBJ1-5	.	.	TGTGCCAGCAACACCCAGGTGGATCAGCCCCAGCATTTT	CASNTQVDQPQHF
TRBV9	TRBJ1-1	.	.	TGTGCCAGCAGCCCGGACAGCAAAGTTACGCCGAACACTGAAGCTTTCTTT	CASSPDSKVTPNTEAFF
TRBV28	TRBJ2-1	.	TRBD2	TGTGCCAGCAGTGCCGGGACTAGCGGACGGCGGGAGCAGTTCTTC	CASSAGTSGRREQFF
TRBV5-1	TRBJ2-5	.	.	TGCGCCAGCAGCTTGGGGCGGGCCCAAGAGACCCAGTACTTC	CASSLGRAQETQYF
TRBV9	TRBJ1-1	.	.	TGTGCCAGCAGCGTAGGCTCGCAGATCACTGAAGCTTTCTTT	CASSVGSQITEAFF
TRBV5-1	TRBJ1-2	.	.	TGCGCCAGCAGCTTGGCAGGTTCCGATGGCTACACCTTC	CASSLAGSDGYTF
TRBV7-8	TRBJ2-7	.	TRBD2	TGTGCCAGCAGCCCGTCGGGAGGTATCGACGAGCAGTACTTC	CASSPSGGIDEQYF
TRBV10-1	TRBJ2-7	.	TRBD1	TGCGCCAGCAGTGACGGGACAGGGGGCCTTCGGGAGCAGTACTTC	CASSDGTGGLREQYF
TRBV7-8	TRBJ2-7	.	TRBD2	TGTGCCAGCAGCGCAACAACTAGCGTTAGCTCCTACGAGCAGTACTTC	CASSATTSVSSYEQYF
TRBV6-1	TRBJ2-7	.	.	TGTGCCAGCAGTGGTATTTCTAGCGATAGCTCCTACGAGCAGTACTTC	CASSGISSDSSYEQYF
TRBV5-1	TRBJ2-7	few	TRBD1	TGCGCCAGCAGCCCTCCCGGACAGGCCAGGTTC	CASSPPGQARF
TRBV3-1/TRBV3-2	TRBJ2-1	.	.	TGTGCCAGCAGCCAAGGTCTAGTCTCCAATGAGCAGTTCTTC	CASSQGLVSNEQFF
TRBV27	TRBJ2-1	few	.	TGTGCCAGCAGAAGACAGACCTCCTACAATGAGCAGTTCTTC	CASRRQTSYNEQFF
TRBV2	TRBJ1-3	.	.	TGTGCCAGCAGTGAAAGTGGGTGGGGGGGAGGAAACACCATATATTTT	CASSESGWGGGNTIYF
TRBV7-2	TRBJ2-2	.	.	TGTGCCAGCAGCTTAAGGGATTTCGCAGGGGCCGGGGAGCTGTTTTTT	CASSLRDFAGAGELFF
TRBV28	TRBJ2-7	once	.	TGTGCCAGCATTTCTCCGGGTTACTTC	CASISPGYF
TRBV4-2	TRBJ2-1	.	TRBD2	TGTGCCAGCAGCCAAAAAGAGGCGATAGCGGGATCGAATGAGCAGTTCTTC	CASSQKEAIAGSNEQFF
TRBV5-4	TRBJ1-1	few	.	TGTGCCAGCAGCCCGATGAGATCGCTCGAAGCTTTCTTT	CASSPMRSLEAFF
TRBV27	TRBJ1-4	.	.	TGTGCCAGCAGTCGCAGTACTAATGAAAAACTGTTTTTT	CASSRSTNEKLFF
TRBV5-1	TRBJ2-7	.	TRBD2	TGCGCCAGCAAACCTCGGACTAGCGGGGGTCTGGCTTCCTACGAGCAGTACTTC	CASKPRTSGGLASYEQYF
TRBV19	TRBJ2-6	.	TRBD1	TGTGCCAGTAGTCTACAGGGGGCGTCTGGGGCCAACGTCCTGACTTTC	CASSLQGASGANVLTF
TRBV4-1	TRBJ2-7	.	TRBD1	TGCGCCAGCAGCCAAGAGACAGGGGTGAGCTACGAGCAGTACTTC	CASSQETGVSYEQYF
TRBV28	TRBJ1-5	.	.	TGTGCCAGCAGTTTTATTCGGACAAGCAATCAGCCCCAGCATTTT	CASSFIRTSNQPQHF
TRBV27	TRBJ1-2	.	TRBD1	TGTGCCAGCAGGGGGACAGGGGCGGGTGGCTACACCTTC	CASRGTGAGGYTF
TRBV7-6	TRBJ2-7	.	.	TGTGCCAGCAGCTTGTATGGAGCGGGCTCCTACGAGCAGTACTTC	CASSLYGAGSYEQYF
TRBV6-5	TRBJ1-1	.	.	TGTGCCAGCAGTTTTCCAGGGAATGCTGAAGCTTTCTTT	CASSFPGNAEAFF
TRBV7-3	TRBJ1-6	.	.	TGTGCCAGCAGCTTGACAGCTAATAATTCACCCCTCCACTTT	CASSLTANNSPLHF
TRBV7-2	TRBJ1-3	once	.	TGTGCCAGCAGCGCCCAGGTTTCTGGAAACACCATATATTTT	CASSAQVSGNTIYF
TRBV27	TRBJ2-7	.	TRBD2	TGTGCCAGCAGTTGGAGCGGGGTGAGATCCTACGAGCAGTACTTC	CASSWSGVRSYEQYF
TRBV7-3	TRBJ2-1	.	TRBD2	TGTGCCAGCAGCTTAAAAGCGGGGGGGCCCCATGAGCAGTTCTTC	CASSLKAGGPHEQFF
TRBV4-2	TRBJ2-1	.	TRBD2	TGTGCCAGCAGCCAAAGAGGACTAGCGGACTACAATGAGCAGTTCTTC	CASSQRGLADYNEQFF
TRBV11-2	TRBJ1-1	.	.	TGTGCCAGCAGAGAAAAAAGGGGGTCGGACACTGAAGCTTTCTTT	CASREKRGSDTEAFF
TRBV27	TRBJ2-7	.	TRBD1	TGTGCCAGCAGTTTCCGCCTTCAGGGGGCCTACGAGCAGTACTTC	CASSFRLQGAYEQYF
TRBV4-2	TRBJ2-7	.	.	TGTGCCAGCAGCCAAGGGCGGCAGGGGTACGAGCAGTACTTC	CASSQGRQGYEQYF
TRBV12-3/TRBV12-4	TRBJ2-7	.	.	TGTGCCAGCAGCGTCGGGGTCTACGAGCAGTACTTC	CASSVGVYEQYF
TRBV6-6	TRBJ1-1	.	.	TGTGCCAGCAGTTACCCCGAGGACAGGAACACTGAAGCTTTCTTT	CASSYPEDRNTEAFF
TRBV7-2	TRBJ1-2	.	TRBD1	TGTGCCAGCAGCTTAGGGGTTACAGGGGGCAGGGGGTATGGCTACACCTTC	CASSLGVTGGRGYGYTF
TRBV7-3	TRBJ2-1	.	TRBD2	TGTGCCAGCAGCTCGGCGGGACTAGCGGGTAATGAGCAGTTCTTC	CASSSAGLAGNEQFF
TRBV5-1	TRBJ2-3	.	TRBD2	TGCGCCAGCAGCCAACCCCTAGCGGGGGGCCTGACAGATACGCAGTATTTT	CASSQPLAGGLTDTQYF
TRBV11-1	TRBJ2-5	.	TRBD2	TGTGCCAGCAGCTTAGCGGCGGGGGGGAGAGAGACCCAGTACTTC	CASSLAAGGRETQYF